Below, 4 T cell receptor beta chains from the same sample are listed, as sequenced in a study of PD-L1 blockade in urothelial cancer. Data came from immunoSEQ multiplex PCR; TCRdb stores just in-frame clones and leaves some out. Found here are 55,000 to 85,000 clones, approximately 88% of them singletons; the top ten hold less than 4%. The sequencing used PBMCs, collected around atezolizumab (anti-PD-L1) treatment. Source of these receptors: a man aged 55 to 69 with urothelial cancer.

The rearrangement links TRBV6-1 to TRBJ1-5; D not resolved. CDR3 size: 15 residues. Trimming shortened V by 6 bases and J by 0 bases, and 12 bases separated the two germline ends. Germline loops: CDR1 MNHNS, CDR2 SASEGT. The CDR3 DNA sequence: TGTGCCAGCAGCGCAGGTGTCTATAGCAATCAGCCCCAGCATTTT. It codes for CASSAGVYSNQPQHF.

This clone showed up just a few times. This chain links TRBV7-3 with TRBJ2-1; 8 bases align to TRBD1. Germline lookup yields CDR1 SGHTA and CDR2 FQGTGA. The CDR3 contains 16 residues. The junction had 14 bases not matched to a gene; V was cut back by 4 bases and J by 9 bases. The CDR3 loop reads CASSSIGQGVAGEQFF. Here the CDR3 DNA reads TGTGCCAGCAGCTCCATAGGACAGGGAGTAGCCGGTGAGCAGTTCTTC.

The chain employs TRBV15 and TRBJ1-5; no definite D call. The CDR3 totals 12 residues. V lost 4 bases to trimming and J lost 4 bases, with 5 bases between them. CDR1 LNHNV and CDR2 YYDKDF come from the germline V gene (reference sequence). CDR3 in amino acids: CATSTENQPQHF. The CDR3 region has the DNA TGTGCCACCAGCACCGAGAATCAGCCCCAGCATTTT.

V and J are TRBV4-1 and TRBJ2-7, with TRBD2 matching 13 bases. J gave up 0 bases and V 0 bases, and 11 bases lay outside the gene matches. CDR1 MGHRA and CDR2 YSYEKL come from the germline V gene. This CDR3 contains 20 residues. CDR3 loop: CASSQDSGTSGTEDSYEQYF. CDR3 coding DNA: TGCGCCAGCAGCCAAGATTCCGGGACTAGCGGGACTGAAGACTCCTACGAGCAGTACTTC.